This T cell receptor beta chain was recovered during a study of cytomegalovirus exposure and HLA in healthy donors. The CDR3 loop spans 17 amino acids. CDR1 and CDR2 (germline): KGHSH, LQKENI. Trimming removed 3 bases at V and 0 bases at J, with 15 bases between. Use of 60 Vbeta and 13 Jbeta primers characterized the PCR. Sequencing was performed with immunoSEQ multiplex PCR; in TCRdb, only in-frame clones are kept and a portion is missing. The data show 100,000 to 150,000 clones, approximately 80% seen once. The clonotype comes from a woman in her 40s in good health and CMV-seronegative. This chain joins TRBV18 and TRBJ1-3; perhaps TRBD1 as D (5 bases). Specimen: PBMCs. In DNA, the CDR3 is TGTGCCAGCTCACCCGCGACAGCCAGTATCTCTGGAAACACCATATATTTT. Translation gives CASSPATASISGNTIYF.